The source of this T cell receptor (beta chain) is a study of blood T cell repertoires in COVID-19. Study summary: Acute and convalescent COVID-19 samples came from the United States, Italy and Spain. PBMCs, B-cell-depleted T cells, or T cells were the source of the cDNA or gDNA that made up the material.

The table came from immunoSEQ multiplex PCR; TCRdb's copy has only in-frame clones and leaves some out. The repertoire holds about 130,000 clones, with roughly 83% as singletons. This CDR3 comprises 17 residues. Germline V gene data show CDR1 as SGHVS and CDR2 as FQNEAQ. The V and J ends lost 3 bases and 4 bases, in that order; junction bases with no gene match: 11. The chain links TRBV7-8 to TRBJ2-1; TRBD2 agrees at 8 bases. Source material: peripheral blood. This TCR derives from a woman in her 30s who had recovered from COVID-19. CDR3 bases: TGTGCCAGCAGCTTGTTCGCGGGGGGTGAAATTTACAATGAGCAGTTCTTC. This codes for CASSLFAGGEIYNEQFF.